This TCR beta chain was obtained from a study of T cells in localized non-small cell lung cancer. Sequenced by immunoSEQ multiplex PCR; TCRdb stores in-frame clones only, minus some. The data hold about 23,000 clones, with roughly four fifths observed a single time. This clonotype was sampled from a man between 35 and 75 years old with stage II lung adenocarcinoma. The material was PBMCs, obtained before any cancer treatment.

The CDR3, as DNA: TGTGCCAGCAGGACTAGCGGGGATCAGTACAATGAGCAGTTCTTC. Its protein is CASRTSGDQYNEQFF. The chain recombines TRBV2 with TRBJ2-1; 11 bases are shared with TRBD2. Germline V lookup: CDR1 SNHLY, CDR2 FYNNEI. The CDR3 is made up of 15 amino acids. With 6 bases clipped from V and 4 bases from J, the junction kept 5 bases outside the gene matches. The full variable domain, in which reference TRBV2 and TRBJ2-1 provide the parts outside the CDR3, is EPEVTQTPSHQVTQMGQEVILRCVPISNHLYFYWYRQILGQKVEFLVSFYNNEISEKSEIFDDQFSVERPDGSNFTLKIRSTKLEDSAMYFCASRTSGDQYNEQFFGPGTRLTVL.